These T cell receptor beta chains were read from a single sample in a study of T cells in Graves' hyperthyroidism and ophthalmopathy. TCRdb recomputed calls from the multiplex PCR reads with MiXCR, one row per CDR3 protein. The table has around 520,000 distinct CDR3 sequences, 12% to 15% seen once. Sequencing was carried out using blood. These receptors originate from a woman between 40 and 55 years old with Graves' hyperthyroidism. CDR3s include the opening cysteine and the closing phenylalanine or tryptophan. Fields, in order: J gene, CDR3 length, V gene, clone size, CDR3 protein. Size is omitted from some rows. Given values are once, few, many or a class for expanded clones.

TRBJ2-1	16	TRBV6-1	NA	CASYRWSLGGNNEQFF
TRBJ2-7	14	TRBV4-1	NA	CASSHSITSGEQYF
TRBJ1-5	15	TRBV5-1	NA	CASSPYGGRDQPQHF
TRBJ2-1	15	TRBV30	many	CAWSVLGLGDNEQFF
TRBJ2-7	14	TRBV20-1	many	CSAELRDSTARQYF
TRBJ2-1	16	TRBV2	few	CASSEPGQGIFNEQFF
TRBJ2-5	12	TRBV3-1	many	CASSQDRGFQYF
TRBJ1-3	17	TRBV7-9	NA	CASSSFNQGARGNTIYF
TRBJ1-2	13	TRBV20-1	many	CSARDRQSYGYTF
TRBJ2-2	16	TRBV5-1	NA	CASSLETSETTGELFF
TRBJ1-5	15	TRBV6-2/TRBV6-3	many	CASRDHGVVNQPQHF
TRBJ1-4	18	TRBV30	NA	CAWSPGQGKFSTNEKLFF
TRBJ2-7	15	TRBV29-1	NA	CSVEDPYDSSYEQYF
TRBJ2-1	14	TRBV24-1	many	CATSQTQGFNEQFF
TRBJ1-5	16	TRBV20-1	few	CSARDWTGGLDQPQHF
TRBJ2-2	17	TRBV7-9	many	CASSHTSGAPNTGELFF
TRBJ1-3	14	TRBV6-2/TRBV6-3	NA	CASSDTGEGNTIYF
TRBJ2-1	17	TRBV28	few	CASSFGLGAGGYNEQFF
TRBJ2-1	14	TRBV7-9	many	CASRFGEGGDEQFF
TRBJ2-3	16	TRBV7-6	many	CASSSQAGEGTDTQYF
TRBJ2-7	13	TRBV25-1	many	CASSAAGSYEQYF
TRBJ2-3	11	TRBV29-1	many	CSGDSGFTQYF
TRBJ2-1	15	TRBV7-3	NA	CASSLKTSGNNEQFF
TRBJ2-1	16	TRBV7-9	many	CASSPLEAGDYNEQFF
TRBJ2-7	15	TRBV18	many	CASSPRREGRGEQYF
TRBJ2-5	16	TRBV5-1	NA	CASSLAPQGRQETQYF
TRBJ1-6	15	TRBV12-3/TRBV12-4	NA	CASSSWTGGDSPLHF
TRBJ2-2	13	TRBV6-1	few	CARGQPNTGELFF
TRBJ2-7	14	TRBV20-1	many	CSARDQVATYEQYF
TRBJ2-3	17	TRBV15	many	CATSREAGTGVTDTQYF
TRBJ2-1	14	TRBV6-1	NA	CASSGGGVVNEQFF
TRBJ2-7	14	TRBV7-2	many	CASSPTSGYYEQYF
TRBJ1-2	13	TRBV6-1	once	CASIVGTGAGYTF
TRBJ2-1	13	TRBV28	many	CAITKGQNNEQFF
TRBJ1-5	16	TRBV20-1	few	CSARDGEGRINQPQHF
TRBJ2-5	17	TRBV5-1	NA	CASSPFGDPGDQETQYF
TRBJ1-5	15	TRBV2	many	CASTLTGLGNQPQHF
TRBJ2-7	12	TRBV28	few	CASSSLGCEQYF
TRBJ1-5	15	TRBV6-1	NA	CASRADIGSNQPQHF
TRBJ2-4	14	TRBV4-1	once	CASSQASAGDTQYF
TRBJ2-5	15	TRBV27	many	CASSLFLGGLETQYF
TRBJ1-4	15	TRBV28	many	CASSRRGTTNEKLFF
TRBJ1-6	20	TRBV2	many	CASSEATGQGRFGNNSPLHF
TRBJ2-3	17	TRBV5-1	many	CASSLTSGRAGTDTQYF
TRBJ1-6	13	TRBV10-3	few	CAITPTTDSPLHF
TRBJ2-7	14	TRBV5-1	many	CASSLGTSVDEQYF
TRBJ2-5	15	TRBV20-1	many	CSARGGGRGQETQYF
TRBJ2-3	13	TRBV30	many	CAWRTQGTDTQYF
TRBJ2-6	14	TRBV18	many	CASSPSSGANVLTF
TRBJ1-1	13	TRBV6-1	few	CASSESWGDEAFF
TRBJ2-1	15	TRBV7-9	few	CASSFDASSYNEQFF
TRBJ1-4	13	TRBV5-1	NA	CASMLNLGEKLFF
TRBJ2-1	16	TRBV19	few	CASSVGSQGAYNEQFF
TRBJ2-7	16	TRBV7-6	few	CASSAGTSGSKYEQYF